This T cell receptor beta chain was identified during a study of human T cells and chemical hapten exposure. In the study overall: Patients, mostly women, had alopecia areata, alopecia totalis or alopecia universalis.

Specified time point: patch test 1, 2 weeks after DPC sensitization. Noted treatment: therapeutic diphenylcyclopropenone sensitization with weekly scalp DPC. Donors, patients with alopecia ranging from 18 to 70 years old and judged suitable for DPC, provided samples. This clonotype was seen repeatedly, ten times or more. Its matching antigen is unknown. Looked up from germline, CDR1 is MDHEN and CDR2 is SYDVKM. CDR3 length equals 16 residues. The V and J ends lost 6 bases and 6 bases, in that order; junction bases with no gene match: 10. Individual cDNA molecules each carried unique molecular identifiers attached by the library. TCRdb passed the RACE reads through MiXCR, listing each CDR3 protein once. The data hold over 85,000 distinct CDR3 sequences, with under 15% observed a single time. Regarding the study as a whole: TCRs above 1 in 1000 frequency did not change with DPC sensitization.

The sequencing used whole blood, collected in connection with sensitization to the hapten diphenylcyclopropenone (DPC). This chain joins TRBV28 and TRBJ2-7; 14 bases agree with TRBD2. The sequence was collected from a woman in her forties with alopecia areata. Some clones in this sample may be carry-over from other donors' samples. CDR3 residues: CASSPGLAGVLAEQYF. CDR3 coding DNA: TGTGCCAGCAGCCCGGGACTAGCGGGAGTCCTCGCCGAGCAGTACTTC.